A single sample gave rise to the 32 T cell receptor beta chains below, sequenced in a study of blood T cell repertoires in COVID-19. Some clones are missing from TCRdb's copy, which holds only in-frame ones; the method was immunoSEQ multiplex PCR. The data contain tens of thousands of clones, approximately 86% of them singletons. Input material: peripheral blood. The receptors were gathered from a man between 65 and 79 years old with acute or convalescent COVID-19.

This chain uses TRBV6-5 with TRBJ1-1, with D perhaps TRBD1 (6 bases). Trimming shortened V by 5 bases and J by 5 bases, and 18 bases separated the two germline ends. CDR3 length equals 15 residues. CDR1 is MNHEY, CDR2 SVGAGI, per germline. The CDR3 loop reads CASSTGQRGVTEAFF. The CDR3 DNA sequence: TGTGCCAGCAGTACCGGACAGAGGGGCGTTACTGAAGCTTTCTTT.

V usage is TRBV5-6 and J usage is TRBJ1-2, with D hard to call. CDR3 length equals 13 residues. Germline V gives CDR1 SGHDT, CDR2 YYEEEE. V shed 4 bases and J shed 3 bases, with 10 bases lying between them. The CDR3 nucleotides are TGTGCCAGCAGCCTATCTCCTGACTATGGCTACACCTTC. It is translated as CASSLSPDYGYTF.

This clone came up once. The chain combines TRBV29-1 with TRBJ1-5, with 7 positions matching TRBD1. CDR3 length: 15 amino acids. Germline values: CDR1 SQVTM, CDR2 ANQGSEA. Trimming at V came to 3 bases and at J to 8 bases, leaving 13 bases not matched to a gene. Here the CDR3 reads CSVEERLQGRKPQHF. The CDR3 DNA is TGCAGCGTTGAGGAGAGGTTACAGGGGAGAAAGCCCCAGCATTTT.

This clone was seen a few times. The chain couples TRBV3-1 (or the pseudogene TRBV3-2) to TRBJ2-2, with TRBD2 matching 7 bases. The germline V gene has CDR1 LGHDT and CDR2 YNNKEL (reference sequence). The ends lost 0 bases at V and 5 bases at J; junction bases unmatched: 6. The CDR3 totals 16 residues. For the CDR3, the DNA is TGTGCCAGCAGCCAAGATCGGCGACTAGCTACCGGGGAGCTGTTTTTT. It translates to CASSQDRRLATGELFF.

The chain recombines TRBV5-1 with TRBJ1-2; possible D gene TRBD1, 5 bases. Germline V lookup: CDR1 SGHRS, CDR2 YFSETQ. V lost 5 bases, J lost 6 bases, and 8 bases lay in between. The CDR3 extends over 11 amino acids. The CDR3 nucleotides are TGCGCCAGCAGGGGAGGGGATGGCTACACCTTC. Translation gives CASRGGDGYTF.

The chain combines TRBV11-3 with TRBJ2-1, with 9 bases identical to TRBD2. CDR1 and CDR2 (germline): SGHNT, YENEEA. The CDR3 spans 16 residues. V trimming: 1 base; J trimming: 6 bases; junction bases outside the gene matches: 7. CDR3 residues: CASSLGPSGIPNEQFF. CDR3 nucleotide sequence: TGTGCCAGCAGCTTAGGCCCTAGCGGGATACCCAATGAGCAGTTCTTC.

The J gene is TRBJ2-2, the V gene TRBV27; a weak D match, TRBD1 (5 bases). Trimming took off 2 bases at V and 9 bases at J, with 7 bases between the two ends. This CDR3 is built from 12 residues. Germline values: CDR1 MNHEY, CDR2 SMNVEV (reference sequence). CDR3 bases: TGTGCCAGCAGTTTACAGGGATGGGAGCTGTTTTTT. Encoded protein: CASSLQGWELFF.

In DNA, the CDR3 is TGTGCCACCAGTGATTCTGGGGCTTACGAGCAGTACTTC. Residues: CATSDSGAYEQYF. This chain uses TRBV24-1 with TRBJ2-7; perhaps TRBD1 as D (5 bases). The germline CDR1 and CDR2 sequences are KGHDR and SFDVKD. The V end was cut by 2 bases, the J end by 4 bases, with 8 bases between. This CDR3 region has 13 residues.

The chain employs TRBV10-2 and TRBJ2-5, with TRBD2 matching over 12 bases. The CDR3 consists of 21 residues. The V segment lost 6 bases and the J segment 5 bases; nucleotides outside the gene matches: 25. Germline V gene data show CDR1 as WSHSY and CDR2 as SAAADI. The CDR3 reads CASSGTTNSPSSGGAWETQYF. The CDR3 nucleotides are TGCGCCAGCAGCGGAACAACTAACTCCCCCTCTAGCGGGGGGGCCTGGGAGACCCAGTACTTC.

V and J are TRBV11-2 and TRBJ1-6, with D tentatively TRBD1 (5 bases). The CDR3 sequence is 14 residues long. Germline values: CDR1 SGHAT, CDR2 FQNNGV. Trimming removed 4 bases at V and 9 bases at J, with 13 bases between. The CDR3 coding sequence is TGTGCCAGCAGCTGGGGGGGTAGGCGTTCACCCCTCCACTTT. Translated: CASSWGGRRSPLHF.

The rearrangement joins TRBV28 to TRBJ2-7; 7 positions match TRBD2. Germline V CDR1 and CDR2: MDHEN, SYDVKM. Unmatched junction bases numbered 7, after V lost 6 bases and J lost 2 bases. The CDR3 is 14 amino acids. CDR3 residues: CASRVTSWTYEQYF. In DNA, the CDR3 is TGTGCCAGCAGAGTGACTAGCTGGACCTACGAGCAGTACTTC.

The gene calls are TRBV28 and TRBJ1-1; D may be TRBD1 (6 bases). Per the germline V gene, CDR1 is MDHEN and CDR2 is SYDVKM. Deletions cut 6 bases from V and 10 bases from J, with 24 bases between. The CDR3 spans 15 residues. The CDR3 coding sequence is TGTGCCAGCAGAGCGTCCCTTAGACAGGCGGGTAGAGCTTTCTTT. This sequence encodes CASRASLRQAGRAFF.

This clone was recorded a few times. This sequence joins TRBV27 and TRBJ1-2, with TRBD1 identical over 7 bases. The germline gives CDR1 MNHEY, CDR2 SMNVEV (reference sequence). The V gene end was trimmed by 3 bases and the J gene end by 6 bases; junction bases not matched to a gene: 16. The CDR3 has 17 residues. This chain's CDR3 is CASSFAIMGQPVNGYTF. CDR3 DNA: TGTGCCAGCAGTTTCGCGATTATGGGACAGCCCGTTAATGGCTACACCTTC.

The gene calls are TRBV5-1 and TRBJ1-3, with 8 positions matching TRBD1. Germline V lookup: CDR1 SGHRS, CDR2 YFSETQ. V was pared by 4 bases and J by 2 bases, with 5 bases of the junction left unmatched. This CDR3 has 15 residues. CDR3 sequence reads: CASSASGGTGNTIYF. The CDR3 DNA follows: TGCGCCAGCAGCGCATCAGGGGGCACTGGAAACACCATATATTTT.

This sequence joins TRBV5-1 and TRBJ2-2, with 7 bases lining up with TRBD2. The CDR3 has 13 amino acids. Germline CDR1 reads SGHRS; CDR2 reads YFSETQ. The V and J ends lost 3 bases and 6 bases, in that order; junction bases with no gene match: 2. CDR3 nucleotide sequence: TGCGCCAGCAGCTGGGAGGGGTCCGGGGAGCTGTTTTTT. Translated: CASSWEGSGELFF.

The count of this clone is one. This rearrangement joins TRBV5-1 to TRBJ2-3; 11 bases fit TRBD2. Germline V gene data show CDR1 as SGHRS and CDR2 as YFSETQ. The J segment lost 4 bases and the V segment lost 6 bases, leaving 4 bases of the junction unmatched. The CDR3 has 14 amino acids. CDR3 nucleotides: TGCGCCAGCACAAATAGCGGGGGGGCAGATACGCAGTATTTT. Translation: CASTNSGGADTQYF.

This clone was detected a few times. Its ends do not fully match the called genes, so a read error is possible. The chain employs TRBV19 and TRBJ1-5, with TRBD1 as a possible D gene (5 bases). The CDR3 covers 12 residues. Per germline, CDR1 LNHDA and CDR2 SQIVND (reference sequence). CDR3 sequence reads: CASSTGRGALVF. The DNA of the CDR3 is TGTGCCAGTAGTACGGGGCGGGGAGCCCTGGTTTTT.

The chain recombines TRBV19 with TRBJ1-5; D is unclear. This CDR3 is built from 15 residues. The germline V gene has CDR1 LNHDA and CDR2 SQIVND (reference sequence). Trimming removed 7 bases at V and 1 base at J, with 14 bases between. The CDR3 DNA reads as TGTGCCAGTAAGGTGCGAGACGGGAGCAATCAGCCCCAGCATTTT. Protein: CASKVRDGSNQPQHF.

This chain uses TRBV19 with TRBJ2-3; D is ambiguous. The ends were cut back, 4 bases at V and 5 bases at J, with 10 bases in the middle. The CDR3 has 13 amino acids. Per the germline V gene, CDR1 is LNHDA and CDR2 is SQIVND (reference sequence). The CDR3 DNA reads TGTGCCAGTAGTAATCGGGTTCTAGATACGCAGTATTTT. Its protein product is CASSNRVLDTQYF.

The chain combines TRBV27 with TRBJ2-7, with D possibly TRBD2 on 5 matching bases. The CDR3 consists of 17 residues. Germline V gene lookup returns CDR1 MNHEY and CDR2 SMNVEV (reference sequence). The germline V and J ends were trimmed by 5 bases and 3 bases, with 23 bases remaining between them. This CDR3 reads CASSPRAADWGSYEQYF. The CDR3, as DNA: TGTGCCAGCAGTCCAAGGGCGGCGGACTGGGGTAGCTACGAGCAGTACTTC.

This clone was found a few times. The chain uses TRBV5-8 and TRBJ2-1; 7 positions agree with TRBD2. The V gene's germline CDR1 is SGHTS and CDR2 YDEGEE. The CDR3 totals 14 residues. J lost 4 bases, V lost 7 bases, and 8 bases had no gene match. The CDR3 sequence: CASLAGRAYNEQFF. The CDR3 DNA reads TGTGCCAGCCTCGCGGGGAGGGCTTACAATGAGCAGTTCTTC. The whole variable domain, filled in from reference TRBV5-8 and TRBJ2-1, reads EAGVTQSPTHLIKTRGQQATLRCSPISGHTSVYWYQQALGLGLQFLLWYDEGEERNRGNFPPRFSGRQFPNYSSELNVNALELEDSALYLCASLAGRAYNEQFFGPGTRLTVL.

This rearrangement joins TRBV7-2 to TRBJ2-7; no definite D call. Between the trimmed V and J ends, which lost 5 bases and 1 base, there was a span of 9 bases. Germline V gives CDR1 SGHTA, CDR2 FQGNSA. This CDR3 has 13 residues. The CDR3 DNA is TGTGCCAGCAGCAGCAGGCCGTCCTACGAGCAGTACTTC. Amino acid sequence: CASSSRPSYEQYF.

The chain combines TRBV5-1 with TRBJ2-5; 7 nucleotides line up with TRBD2. The germline CDR1 and CDR2 sequences are SGHRS and YFSETQ. The J segment lost 3 bases and the V segment lost 4 bases, leaving 9 bases of the junction unmatched. The CDR3 is made up of 15 amino acids. DNA of the CDR3: TGCGCCAGCAGCGTGCCGGGGGGTGGCGAAGAGACCCAGTACTTC. Amino acid sequence: CASSVPGGGEETQYF.

The J gene is TRBJ1-5, the V gene TRBV6-4; possibly TRBD1 for D (5 bases). The germline V gene has CDR1 MRHNA and CDR2 SNTAGT. CDR3 length equals 19 residues. V was pared by 0 bases and J by 1 base, with 19 bases between. Written as DNA, the CDR3 is TGTGCCAGCAGTGACTCCGGGAGGGTGCGGGGGGTCAGCAATCAGCCCCAGCATTTT. This gives the protein CASSDSGRVRGVSNQPQHF.

The sample holds one count of this clone. This chain uses TRBV29-1 with TRBJ2-5; 11 nucleotides line up with TRBD2. The CDR3 runs 12 residues. Germline assignment: CDR1 SQVTM and CDR2 ANQGSEA. With 7 bases clipped from V and 4 bases from J, the junction kept 2 bases outside the gene matches. CDR3 sequence reads: CSAGTSGETQYF. The CDR3 nucleotides read TGCAGCGCCGGGACTAGCGGAGAGACCCAGTACTTC.

The genes are TRBV24-1 and TRBJ2-2, with TRBD2 matching over 11 bases. The CDR3 has 15 amino acids. With V trimmed by 7 bases and J by 4 bases, 4 bases remained unmatched. Per germline, CDR1 KGHDR and CDR2 SFDVKD. The CDR3 sequence: CATRPGLAVTGELFF. CDR3 DNA sequence: TGTGCCACCAGGCCGGGACTAGCGGTCACCGGGGAGCTGTTTTTT.

This clone was found once. V and J are TRBV11-1 and TRBJ2-7; D uncertain. Germline loops: CDR1 SGHAT, CDR2 FQDESV (reference sequence). CDR3 length: 15 amino acids. Trimming pared 1 base from V and 3 bases from J, leaving 13 bases between. The CDR3 is CASSLGGVSLYEQYF. For the CDR3, the DNA is TGTGCCAGCAGCTTAGGAGGAGTGTCTCTCTACGAGCAGTACTTC.

This chain links TRBV2 with TRBJ1-5; TRBD1 agrees at 10 bases. V shed 8 bases, J shed 3 bases, and the junction held 7 bases outside the gene matches. The germline gives CDR1 SNHLY, CDR2 FYNNEI. The CDR3 is 15 amino acids. In DNA, the CDR3 is TGTGCCAGCGGCTGGACAGGGGGAGTCAATCAGCCCCAGCATTTT. It translates to CASGWTGGVNQPQHF.

This clone was seen a few times. The chain is built from TRBV19 and TRBJ2-7, with 9 bases that match TRBD1. V was pared by 6 bases and J by 6 bases, with 9 bases of the junction left unmatched. Germline V gene sequence: CDR1 LNHDA, CDR2 SQIVND (reference sequence). The CDR3 spans 14 residues. The CDR3 region has the DNA TGTGCCAGTAGGGCCTCGGGACAGGGTTCCGAGCAGTACTTC. Protein sequence: CASRASGQGSEQYF.

This chain links TRBV28 with TRBJ1-1; D is possibly TRBD1 (5 bases). The CDR3 has 14 amino acids. Per germline, CDR1 MDHEN and CDR2 SYDVKM. The germline V and J ends were trimmed by 7 bases and 4 bases, with 16 bases remaining between them. The CDR3 nucleotides are TGTGCCAGCACCTGGGTTAGTAGGGGCACTGAAGCTTTCTTT. The encoded protein is CASTWVSRGTEAFF. Full variable domain (remainder filled in from reference TRBV28 and TRBJ1-1): DVKVTQSSRYLVKRTGEKVFLECVQDMDHENMFWYRQDPGLGLRLIYFSYDVKMKEKGDIPEGYSVSREKKERFSLILESASTNQTSMYLCASTWVSRGTEAFFGQGTRLTVV.

This clone is a singleton in its sample. The J gene is TRBJ1-2, the V gene TRBV18; no reliable D call. CDR3 length: 15 amino acids. Germline V CDR1 and CDR2: KGHSH, LQKENI. V lost 2 bases and J lost 3, with 13 bases in between. The CDR3 sequence is CASSPYSRGDYGYTF. Here the CDR3 DNA reads TGTGCCAGCTCACCATACAGTCGGGGTGACTATGGCTACACCTTC. The full variable domain, in which reference TRBV18 and TRBJ1-2 provide the parts outside the CDR3, is NAGVMQNPRHLVRRRGQEARLRCSPMKGHSHVYWYRQLPEEGLKFMVYLQKENIIDESGMPKERFSAEFPKEGPSILRIQQVVRGDSAAYFCASSPYSRGDYGYTFGSGTRLTVV.

The rearrangement joins TRBV7-8 to TRBJ1-2; 11 nucleotides agree with TRBD1. The CDR3 is 16 amino acids. Germline values: CDR1 SGHVS, CDR2 FQNEAQ. The V gene end was trimmed by 2 bases and the J gene end by 7 bases; junction bases not matched to a gene: 9. CDR3 coding DNA: TGTGCCAGCAGCTTACGGACAGGGGGCGATTTGTCTGGCTACACCTTC. This codes for CASSLRTGGDLSGYTF.